This T cell receptor (beta chain) came from a study of lymphopenia after photon versus proton radiotherapy. Study-wide findings and caveats: Photon-treated patients lost naive T cells and TCR diversity; proton-treated stayed stable. A bigger post-nadir fall in TCR diversity correlated inversely with survival time in deceased patients.

Sequencing used immunoSEQ multiplex PCR; TCRdb keeps in-frame clones, though not all of them. The table has some 29,000 clones, roughly four fifths seen once; the top ten hold over 30%. The CDR3 spans 14 residues. In germline, CDR1 is SGHDN, CDR2 FVKESK. V was trimmed by 3 bases and J by 1 base, leaving 9 bases between them. Of note for this clone: The antigen is not known.

The chain is built from TRBV14 and TRBJ1-2; D perhaps matches TRBD1 (6 bases). The sample in question was peripheral blood, obtained from a patient treated with photon-based radiotherapy. This TCR derives from a man between 50 and 59 years old with gastric cancer. CDR3 sequence: CASSHRQDNYGYTF. The DNA of the CDR3 is TGTGCCAGCAGCCATCGACAGGATAACTATGGCTACACCTTC.